This TCR beta chain was observed in a study of cytomegalovirus exposure and HLA in healthy donors. The method was immunoSEQ multiplex PCR; TCRdb's version includes in-frame clones alone and lacks a portion of them. In the table there are 90,000 to 130,000 clones, about 92% of which are singletons. CDR3 length equals 14 residues. The germline V gene encodes CDR1 LGHNA and CDR2 YSLEER. V was cut by 1 base and J by 5 bases, with 12 bases left in between. The genes are TRBV4-3 and TRBJ2-7; possibly TRBD1 for D (5 bases). This clonotype originated in a woman between 18 and 29 years old in good health and CMV-seronegative. Sample: PBMCs. The CDR3 here is CASSQGQGGNEQYF. DNA of the CDR3: TGCGCCAGCAGCCAAGGGCAGGGCGGCAACGAGCAGTACTTC.